This TCR beta chain comes out of a study of blood T cell repertoires in COVID-19. Study background: Samples came from the United States, Italy and Spain, spanning acute and convalescent COVID-19. PBMCs, B-cell-depleted T cells, or T cells were the source of the cDNA or gDNA that made up the material.

Methods used by the authors: Amplifying reference gene primers gave estimates of nucleated cell counts. Profiling relied on immunoSEQ multiplex PCR, and the TCRdb table lists in-frame clones only, not all of them. V, J and clone size reflect that table, while D and trimming were determined from the DNA. The top ten hold about 7.7% of the sample, which has around 19,000 clones, approximately 90% seen once. This CDR3 contains 14 residues. Germline loops: CDR1 SGHNT, CDR2 YYREEE (reference sequence). Trimming took 4 bases from V and 2 from J, leaving 12 bases between them. This clone was detected only a few times.

This clonotype was sampled from a human donor in a cohort sampled during active COVID-19. The donor label of this sample is uncertain. Material for sequencing was peripheral blood. The chain couples TRBV5-4 to TRBJ2-5; no definite D call. The DNA of the CDR3 is TGTGCCAGCAGCCCCGGGTCAGAGCAAGAGACCCAGTACTTC. Residues: CASSPGSEQETQYF.